This TCR beta chain was obtained from a study of blood T cells in healthy people across ages. Deletions cut 6 bases from V and 0 bases from J, with 8 bases between. The CDR3 is 14 amino acids. Primed by a sample-barcoded 5' primer and a J-beta primer mix, a second PCR proceeded for about 7 to 11 cycles. MiXCR, run by TCRdb on the 5' RACE reads, gives a single entry per CDR3 protein. The sample has over 750,000 distinct CDR3 sequences, about 25% seen once. These same data were also listed under a study on T cells of mothers and their children.

Sequencing input: blood. The sequence was collected from a boy younger than 18 in good health. The V call is TRBV12-3 or TRBV12-4, the J call TRBJ1-4; D possibly corresponds to TRBD1 (5 bases). The CDR3 here is CASRTDTTNEKLFF. CDR3 bases: TGTGCCAGCAGGACAGATACAACTAATGAAAAACTGTTTTTT.